This T cell receptor (beta chain) was captured by sequencing in a study of cytomegalovirus exposure and HLA in healthy donors. It was with 60 Vbeta and 13 Jbeta primers that the PCR ran. Repertoires were generated with immunoSEQ multiplex PCR, while TCRdb's copy carries only in-frame clones and drops some. This table holds under 200,000 clones, about 75% found once. Between the trimmed V and J ends, which lost 3 bases and 6 bases, there was a span of 11 bases. The CDR3 runs 13 residues. Germline V gives CDR1 SGHAT, CDR2 FQNNGV. Sequences were obtained from PBMCs. This chain connects TRBV11-2 to TRBJ1-2, with D tentatively TRBD1 (5 bases). The receptor was derived from a man aged 50-60 years in good health and CMV-seropositive. CDR3 in amino acids: CASSFVQVDGYTF. The CDR3 coding sequence is TGTGCCAGCAGCTTTGTACAGGTAGATGGCTACACCTTC.